This T cell receptor beta chain appears in the sequencing data of a study of blood T cells in healthy people across ages. Study-wide findings and caveats: Naive CD4+ cell counts and diversity both ran higher in long-lived than in aged donors. Naive T cell percentage strongly correlated with TCR beta diversity.

The sample, roughly 9.5 milliliters of peripheral blood, was drawn from each donor. Together with a sample-barcoded 5' primer, a J-beta primer mix was included in a second PCR lasting about 7 to 12 cycles. Each cDNA molecule received a tag from a template-switch adaptor that had 12 random nucleotides. TCRdb passed the 5' RACE reads through MiXCR, listing each CDR3 protein once. The data hold approximately 1.5 million distinct CDR3 sequences, with 30% to 35% observed a single time. Germline assignment: CDR1 SGDLS and CDR2 YYNGEE. The CDR3 spans 16 residues. V trimming: 0 bases; J trimming: 3 bases; junction bases outside the gene matches: 7. The table lists this clonotype with a few counts. The antigen remains undetermined.

The sequencing input was blood. The TCR was taken from a woman in her 30s in good health. The chain carries TRBV9 and TRBJ2-7; 9 nucleotides align to TRBD1. The CDR3 reads CASSVEGGTGYYEQYF. DNA for the CDR3: TGTGCCAGCAGCGTAGAGGGGGGGACAGGGTACTACGAGCAGTACTTC.